Below are 22 T cell receptor beta chains sequenced from a single sample in a study of T-cell reconstitution after alpha-beta-depleted transplantation in children. The library targeted TCRbeta and was prepared with unique molecular identifiers. TCRdb re-derived calls from the PCR reads in MiXCR, one entry per CDR3 protein. The sample carries 450,000 to 550,000 distinct CDR3 sequences, about an eighth recorded once. Material: PBMCs, mostly from graft donor cells, obtained 180 days after TCRalphabeta/CD19-depleted stem cell transplant. The receptors originated from a female patient aged 2 to 10 who had a stem cell transplant for aplastic anemia, so the T cells may come from the graft donor.

The chain combines TRBV10-3 with TRBJ2-7; 7 bases align to TRBD1. This CDR3 has 16 amino acids. V shed 6 bases and J 0 bases; nucleotides not matched to a gene: 11. CDR1 and CDR2 from the germline V gene are ENHRY and SYGVKD. CDR3 DNA sequence: TGTGCCATCAGCCCCACCGGGACAGTAAGCTCCTACGAGCAGTACTTC. It translates to CAISPTGTVSSYEQYF.

This clonotype was detected a few times. The rearrangement links TRBV20-1 to TRBJ2-2; TRBD2 aligns across 11 bases. This CDR3 has 15 amino acids. The V gene end was trimmed by 2 bases and the J gene end by 4 bases; junction bases not matched to a gene: 3. Germline values: CDR1 DFQATT, CDR2 SNEGSKA (reference sequence). CDR3 coding DNA: TGCAGTGCTAGATTTACTAGCGGGGGCACCGGGGAGCTGTTTTTT. Translated: CSARFTSGGTGELFF.

This clonotype came up many times. The chain uses TRBV7-8 and TRBJ1-1; D is possibly TRBD1 (5 bases). V was shortened by 2 bases and J by 11 bases, with 12 bases between the two germline ends. CDR1 and CDR2 (germline): SGHVS, FQNEAQ. The CDR3 is made up of 12 amino acids. DNA for the CDR3: TGTGCCAGCAGCTTAAACAGTCGACAGGCTTTCTTT. As protein: CASSLNSRQAFF.

This clonotype was seen more than once but under ten times. The gene calls are TRBV7-2 and TRBJ2-7; D uncertain. Per germline, CDR1 SGHTA and CDR2 FQGNSA. The V end was cut by 1 base, the J end by 3 bases, with 13 bases between. CDR3 length: 15 amino acids. CDR3 in amino acids: CASSLDPPIYYEQYF. The CDR3 nucleotides read TGTGCCAGCAGCTTAGACCCGCCTATCTACTACGAGCAGTACTTC.

About this clonotype: At one boundary the junction diverges from the germline segment, which might be a read error. The V call is TRBV14, the J call TRBJ2-2; no reliable D call. This CDR3 has 14 amino acids. Germline V gene sequence: CDR1 SGHDN, CDR2 FVKESK. The CDR3 nucleotides are TGTGCCAGCAGCCGGAGACATAACAACGGGGAGCTGTTTTTT. It yields the protein CASSRRHNNGELFF.

The V gene is TRBV28, the J gene TRBJ2-3; TRBD2 agrees at 8 bases. Germline V gives CDR1 MDHEN, CDR2 SYDVKM. The CDR3 totals 16 residues. V lost 2 bases and J lost 2; bases outside the gene matches: 6. The CDR3 spells CASSLGASGFTDTQYF. The DNA for the CDR3 is TGTGCCAGCAGTTTAGGGGCTAGCGGGTTCACAGATACGCAGTATTTT. The entire variable domain, with the rest obtained from reference TRBV28 and TRBJ2-3, is as follows: DVKVTQSSRYLVKRTGEKVFLECVQDMDHENMFWYRQDPGLGLRLIYFSYDVKMKEKGDIPEGYSVSREKKERFSLILESASTNQTSMYLCASSLGASGFTDTQYFGPGTRLTVL.

The V call is TRBV4-2, the J call TRBJ2-1; TRBD2 matches at 13 bases. Germline V gene sequence: CDR1 LGHNA, CDR2 YNFKEQ. The trim removed 2 bases at V and 0 bases at J, leaving 10 bases unmatched. The CDR3 runs to 20 residues. The chain's CDR3 is CASSQTAGTSGASSYNEQFF. As DNA, the CDR3 is TGTGCCAGCAGCCAAACTGCCGGGACTAGCGGGGCCAGCTCCTACAATGAGCAGTTCTTC.

The rearrangement links TRBV11-1 to TRBJ2-1; perhaps TRBD1 as D (8 bases). This CDR3 is 20 amino acids long. Deletions cut 3 bases from V and 2 bases from J, with 26 bases between. Germline V lookup: CDR1 SGHAT, CDR2 FQDESV (reference sequence). In DNA form, the CDR3 reads TGTGCCAGCAGCTTCCCCCCCGGGACAGGTAGGGGGAGGGCCTACAATGAGCAGTTCTTC. Translated: CASSFPPGTGRGRAYNEQFF.

The genes are TRBV24-1 and TRBJ2-5; possibly TRBD1 or TRBD2 for D (5 bases each). Trimming took off 3 bases at V and 5 bases at J, with 15 bases between the two ends. The CDR3 runs 15 residues. CDR1 and CDR2 from the germline V gene are KGHDR and SFDVKD. DNA for the CDR3: TGTGCCACCAGTGATGAATTTACGGGGCGGGAGACCCAGTACTTC. Amino acids: CATSDEFTGRETQYF.

The table lists this clonotype with a few counts. This chain links TRBV7-3 with TRBJ2-7; TRBD1 might be the D (5 bases). This CDR3 has 13 amino acids. V was cut by 0 bases and J by 5 bases, with 8 bases left in between. Per the germline V gene, CDR1 is SGHTA and CDR2 is FQGTGA. CDR3 region: CASSLTWGHEQYF. DNA of the CDR3: TGTGCCAGCAGCTTAACTTGGGGCCACGAGCAGTACTTC. Looking up the rest from reference TRBV7-3 and TRBJ2-7 gives the full variable domain: GAGVSQTPSNKVTEKGKYVELRCDPISGHTALYWYRQSLGQGPEFLIYFQGTGAADDSGLPNDRFFAVRPEGSVSTLKIQRTERGDSAVYLCASSLTWGHEQYFGPGTRLTVT.

In this sample, this clonotype turned up a few times. The chain carries TRBV19 and TRBJ2-7, with D perhaps TRBD1 (6 bases). The germline V gene encodes CDR1 LNHDA and CDR2 SQIVND (reference sequence). CDR3 size: 13 residues. The CDR3 nucleotides read TGTGCGGACGCGGCAGGGGAATCCTACGAGCAGTACGTC. Amino acid sequence: CADAAGESYEQYV.

This chain joins TRBV10-3 and TRBJ2-3; D might be TRBD1 (6 bases). V was trimmed by 6 bases and J by 0 bases, leaving 13 bases between them. CDR1 and CDR2 from the germline V gene are ENHRY and SYGVKD. This CDR3 spans 15 amino acids. The CDR3 DNA sequence: TGTGCCATCAGGACCGGGACACCTAGCACAGATACGCAGTATTTT. This gives the protein CAIRTGTPSTDTQYF.

The sample holds a few counts of this clonotype. The rearrangement links TRBV6-1 to TRBJ2-7; 10 bases are shared with TRBD1. This CDR3 is built from 14 residues. Germline-derived CDR1 and CDR2 are MNHNS and SASEGT. V shed 6 bases, J shed 1 base, and the junction held 3 bases outside the gene matches. The DNA of the CDR3 is TGTGCCAGCAGGTGGACAGGGGGTTCCTACGAGCAGTACTTC. It codes for CASRWTGGSYEQYF.

The V gene is TRBV5-6, the J gene TRBJ2-1; D not certain. Trimming took off 2 bases at V and 4 bases at J, with 10 bases between the two ends. Germline V gene lookup returns CDR1 SGHDT and CDR2 YYEEEE. The CDR3 is 14 residues long. CDR3 protein: CASSLGSYYNEQFF. The CDR3 nucleotides read TGTGCCAGCAGCTTAGGCTCATATTACAATGAGCAGTTCTTC.

The chain employs TRBV18 and TRBJ1-5; D may be TRBD1 (6 bases). Germline CDR1 is KGHSH and CDR2 is LQKENI. The V end lost 9 bases, the J end lost 3 bases, and 18 bases lay between the germline ends. The CDR3 totals 15 residues. This chain's CDR3 is CASRRTDSDNQPQHF. The DNA of the CDR3 is TGTGCCAGTCGTCGGACGGACAGCGACAATCAGCCCCAGCATTTT.

This clonotype was counted a few times. The rearrangement links TRBV5-1 to TRBJ2-7; either TRBD1 or TRBD2 may supply D (6 bases each). Trimming shortened V by 3 bases and J by 3 bases, and 16 bases separated the two germline ends. CDR3 length: 15 amino acids. Germline CDR1 reads SGHRS; CDR2 reads YFSETQ. DNA for the CDR3: TGCGCCAGCAGCTCGGAGGAGGGGGGCTTCTACGAGCAGTACGTC. Its translation is CASSSEEGGFYEQYV.

This clonotype was detected a few times. The V gene is TRBV28, the J gene TRBJ1-5, with D possibly matching TRBD1 (6 bases). Germline V gene data show CDR1 as MDHEN and CDR2 as SYDVKM. The CDR3 extends over 15 amino acids. Trimming stripped 3 bases from V and 6 bases from J, with 15 bases between. The CDR3 nucleotides are TGTGCCAGCAGTTTCACAGGGAGGGACGGTCAGCCCCAGCATTTT. It yields the protein CASSFTGRDGQPQHF.

The sample holds many counts of this clonotype. V gene TRBV20-1 combines with J gene TRBJ2-3; D unclear. Trimming cost V 2 bases and J 4 bases, with 7 bases left between them. Germline CDR1 DFQATT, CDR2 SNEGSKA (reference sequence). The CDR3 spans 12 residues. The CDR3 nucleotides are TGCAGTGCTAGAATTAATGCAGATACGCAGTATTTT. This codes for CSARINADTQYF.

The chain carries TRBV7-9 and TRBJ2-3, with TRBD2 matching 9 bases. This CDR3 has 16 residues. V shed 1 base and J 2 bases; nucleotides not matched to a gene: 4. Germline V gene data show CDR1 as SEHNR and CDR2 as FQNEAQ (reference sequence). The CDR3 DNA reads as TGTGCCAGCAGCTTAGTAGCGGGGGCTCCCACAGATACGCAGTATTTT. Amino acids: CASSLVAGAPTDTQYF.

This clonotype was seen at least ten times. V is TRBV6-2 or TRBV6-3 and J is TRBJ2-7; no reliable D call. Trimming removed 2 bases at V and 2 bases at J, with 13 bases between. Germline CDR1 is MNHEY and CDR2 is SVGEGT. This CDR3 has 15 residues. Here the CDR3 reads CASSYDGSRTYEQYF. In DNA, the CDR3 is TGTGCCAGCAGTTACGACGGCTCGAGGACCTACGAGCAGTACTTC.

This chain connects TRBV4-1 to TRBJ2-7; tentatively, D is TRBD1 (6 bases). CDR3 size: 17 residues. CDR1 is MGHRA, CDR2 YSYEKL, per germline. V lost 0 bases, J lost 2 bases, and 17 bases lay in between. The CDR3 DNA reads TGCGCCAGCAGCCAAGATGTCCAGGGGCAGTCACCCTACGAGCAGTACGTC. It is translated as CASSQDVQGQSPYEQYV.

This clonotype was recorded a few times. This chain connects TRBV19 to TRBJ2-6; tentative D call: TRBD2 (7 bases). Germline CDR1 and CDR2: LNHDA and SQIVND (reference sequence). V gave up 3 bases and J gave up 2 bases, with 8 bases separating them. There are 15 residues in the CDR3. CDR3 region: CASSIGGPGANVLTF. The CDR3 bases are TGTGCCAGTAGTATCGGGGGGCCTGGGGCCAACGTCCTGACTTTC.